This T cell receptor beta chain was observed in a study of T cells after yellow fever vaccination. For the study at large: Fractions low in cell number were prepared with SMART-Seq v4 Ultra Low Input.

There are 16 residues in the CDR3. The ends were cut back, 3 bases at V and 1 base at J, with 12 bases in the middle. Synthesis of TCR cDNA relied on 5'RACE template switching, which attached a universal primer site and UMIs. TCRdb re-called the 5' RACE reads through MiXCR, storing one row per CDR3 protein. The sample includes a few hundred thousand distinct CDR3 sequences, around 4.4% of them seen just once. J is TRBJ2-2 and V is TRBV12-3 or TRBV12-4; tentatively, D is TRBD2 (6 bases). The clonotype originates from a man aged 18 to 30 who received the YFV17D yellow fever vaccine. Here the sequenced sample was PBMCs, taken 15 days after the yellow fever booster vaccination. The CDR3 DNA follows: TGTGCCAGCAGTTTCAATCGCGGGATGAACACCGGGGAGCTGTTTTTT. Residues: CASSFNRGMNTGELFF.